This T cell receptor (beta chain) was captured in a study of shared clonotypes between healthy human individuals. Study findings and constraints: The authors sampled blood alone, and tissue repertoires likely differ. It was expected that sequencing depth would affect clonotype sharing among donors.

Per the study methods: With immunoSEQ giving junction-only sequences and no quality scores, filtering differed. Here immunoSEQ multiplex PCR was the method, and the copy in TCRdb shows in-frame clones only, minus some. Clone size and V and J calls were adopted from that table, with D and trimming inferred from the DNA. The sample lists over 2 million clones, 85% to 95% occurring once. Germline V gives CDR1 SGHVS, CDR2 FQNEAQ. V gave up 5 bases and J gave up 4 bases, with 14 bases separating them. The CDR3 length is 15 residues. About this clone: Its target is not known.

Every donor was a Caucasian adult from Nashville, Tennessee. The sequence came from a man younger than 35 in good health. What was sequenced was naive CD4+ T cells sorted from blood. Subset defined: CD45RA+ positively selected. The chain is built from TRBV7-8 and TRBJ2-2; D gene ambiguous. For the CDR3, the DNA is TGTGCCAGCAGCAACGTAGGTGGAGTCACCGGGGAGCTGTTTTTT. This translates into CASSNVGGVTGELFF.